These T cell receptor beta chains were read from a single sample in a study of T cell clones after liver transplantation. The protocol was immunoSEQ multiplex PCR, while the TCRdb copy is restricted to in-frame clones and leaves out a portion. The table lists roughly 100,000 clones, about 80% of them singletons. The sample here was CD4+ T cells from blood, taken approximately 50 months after liver transplant. All receptors come from a human patient who received a liver transplant. Some T cells may be the graft donor's. Both conserved end residues are part of each CDR3. The D gene is left open where the match is weak. The size field is filled for only some rows; it gives once, few, many or a size class.

CDR3aa: CASRLGSATNEKLFF; CDR3nt: TGCGCCAGCCGGTTGGGGTCTGCAACTAATGAAAAACTGTTTTTT; v_gene: TRBV4-1; j_gene: TRBJ1-4; abundance: -; d_gene: -
CDR3aa: CASIAGYSGNTIYF; CDR3nt: TGTGCCAGCATTGCAGGATACTCTGGAAACACCATATATTTT; v_gene: TRBV7-2; j_gene: TRBJ1-3; abundance: -; d_gene: -
CDR3aa: CASSIMGLKEGEQFF; CDR3nt: TGTGCCAGTAGCATCATGGGACTAAAAGAGGGTGAGCAGTTCTTC; v_gene: TRBV19; j_gene: TRBJ2-1; abundance: -; d_gene: TRBD2
CDR3aa: CSVAQVFGSANEKLFF; CDR3nt: TGCAGCGTTGCGCAGGTGTTCGGCTCAGCTAATGAAAAACTGTTTTTT; v_gene: TRBV29-1; j_gene: TRBJ1-4; abundance: few; d_gene: -
CDR3aa: CASSPAQGLGEKLFF; CDR3nt: TGTGCCAGCAGCCCGGCGCAGGGGTTAGGAGAAAAACTGTTTTTT; v_gene: TRBV6-6; j_gene: TRBJ1-4; abundance: -; d_gene: -
CDR3aa: CASSFLLGANTGELFF; CDR3nt: TGTGCCAGCAGCTTCCTCTTAGGCGCGAACACCGGGGAGCTGTTTTTT; v_gene: TRBV7-9; j_gene: TRBJ2-2; abundance: -; d_gene: -
CDR3aa: CASSLYSGQGFGEQYF; CDR3nt: TGTGCCAGCAGCTTGTATTCAGGTCAGGGCTTCGGAGAGCAGTACTTC; v_gene: TRBV5-6; j_gene: TRBJ2-7; abundance: -; d_gene: -
CDR3aa: CASRRLAGPYEQYF; CDR3nt: TGTGCCAGCAGGCGACTAGCGGGTCCCTACGAGCAGTACTTC; v_gene: TRBV7-6; j_gene: TRBJ2-7; abundance: -; d_gene: TRBD2
CDR3aa: CASGLVGQGPYEQYF; CDR3nt: TGTGCTAGTGGTTTGGTGGGTCAGGGGCCCTACGAGCAGTACTTC; v_gene: TRBV12-5; j_gene: TRBJ2-7; abundance: -; d_gene: -
CDR3aa: CASTNLRDEQYF; CDR3nt: TGTGCCAGCACCAACCTTAGAGACGAGCAGTACTTC; v_gene: TRBV6-5; j_gene: TRBJ2-7; abundance: -; d_gene: -
CDR3aa: CASSFGPSTDTQYF; CDR3nt: TGCGCCAGCAGCTTCGGGCCTAGCACAGATACGCAGTATTTT; v_gene: TRBV5-1; j_gene: TRBJ2-3; abundance: -; d_gene: -